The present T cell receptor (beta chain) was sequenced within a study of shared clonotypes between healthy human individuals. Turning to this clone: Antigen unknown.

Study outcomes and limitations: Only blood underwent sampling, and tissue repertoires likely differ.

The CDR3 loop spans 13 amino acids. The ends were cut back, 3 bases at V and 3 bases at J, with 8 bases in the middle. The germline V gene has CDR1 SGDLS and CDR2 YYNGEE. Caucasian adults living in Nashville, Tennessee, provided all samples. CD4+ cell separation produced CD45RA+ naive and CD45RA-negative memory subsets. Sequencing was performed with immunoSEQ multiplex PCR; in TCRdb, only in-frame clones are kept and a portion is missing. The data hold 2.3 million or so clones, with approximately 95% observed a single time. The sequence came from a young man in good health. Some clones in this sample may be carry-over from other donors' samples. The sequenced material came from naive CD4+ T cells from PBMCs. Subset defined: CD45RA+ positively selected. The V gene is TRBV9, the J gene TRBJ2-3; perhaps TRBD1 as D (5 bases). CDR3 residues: CASSEGWTDTQYF. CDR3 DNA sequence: TGTGCCAGCAGCGAGGGGTGGACAGATACGCAGTATTTT.